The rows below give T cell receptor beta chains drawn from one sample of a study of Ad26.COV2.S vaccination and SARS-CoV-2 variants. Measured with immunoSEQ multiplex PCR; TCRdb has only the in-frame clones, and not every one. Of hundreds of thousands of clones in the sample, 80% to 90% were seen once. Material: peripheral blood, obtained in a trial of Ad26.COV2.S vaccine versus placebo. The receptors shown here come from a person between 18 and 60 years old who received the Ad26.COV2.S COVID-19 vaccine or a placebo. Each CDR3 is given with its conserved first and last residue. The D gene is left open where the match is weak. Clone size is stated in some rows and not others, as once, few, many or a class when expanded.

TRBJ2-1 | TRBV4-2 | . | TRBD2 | CASSLNPLAGGRNEQFF | TGTGCCAGCAGCCTCAATCCACTAGCGGGAGGGCGCAATGAGCAGTTCTTC
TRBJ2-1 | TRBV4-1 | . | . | CASSRLQVAYNEQFF | TGCGCCAGCAGTCGCCTCCAAGTAGCCTACAATGAGCAGTTCTTC
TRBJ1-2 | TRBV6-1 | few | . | CASSELAGFGYTF | TGTGCCAGCAGTGAACTGGCAGGGTTCGGCTACACCTTC
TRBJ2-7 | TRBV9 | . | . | CASSVAAGSYEQYF | TGTGCCAGCAGCGTAGCTGCGGGATCCTACGAGCAGTACTTC
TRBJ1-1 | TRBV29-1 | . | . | CSVDRFGREAFF | TGCAGCGTTGATCGGTTTGGCAGGGAAGCTTTCTTT
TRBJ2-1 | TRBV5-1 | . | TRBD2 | CASSLAGTSVNNEQFF | TGCGCCAGCAGCTTGGCCGGGACTAGCGTTAACAATGAGCAGTTCTTC
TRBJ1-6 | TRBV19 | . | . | CASSINDGDNSPLHF | TGTGCCAGTAGTATAAATGACGGGGACAATTCACCCCTCCACTTT
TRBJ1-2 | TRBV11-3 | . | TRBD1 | CASSFGGTVYF | TGTGCCAGCAGCTTCGGAGGGACAGTCTACTTC
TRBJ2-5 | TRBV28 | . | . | CASSLQGMETQYF | TGTGCCAGCAGTTTACAGGGAATGGAGACCCAGTACTTC
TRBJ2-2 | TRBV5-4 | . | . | CASSQYNTGELFF | TGTGCCAGCAGCCAGTATAACACCGGGGAGCTGTTTTTT
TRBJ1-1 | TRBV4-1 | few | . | CASSPRAPATEAFF | TGCGCCAGCAGCCCCCGGGCCCCCGCCACTGAAGCTTTCTTT
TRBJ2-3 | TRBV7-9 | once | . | CASSNTDTQYF | TGTGCCAGCAGTAACACAGATACGCAGTATTTT
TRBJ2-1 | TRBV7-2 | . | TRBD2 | CASSFSSGSWGRPQFF | TGTGCCAGCAGCTTCTCTAGCGGGAGTTGGGGGAGGCCGCAGTTCTTC
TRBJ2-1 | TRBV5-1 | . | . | CASRGDNHNEQFF | TGCGCCAGCAGGGGGGATAACCACAATGAGCAGTTCTTC
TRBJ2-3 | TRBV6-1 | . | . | CASSEALDTQYF | TGTGCCAGCAGTGAAGCGTTAGATACGCAGTATTTT
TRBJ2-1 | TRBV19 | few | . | CASRRTGAMNEQFF | TGTGCCAGTAGGAGGACGGGGGCAATGAATGAGCAGTTCTTC
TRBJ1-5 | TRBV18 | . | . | CASSPSVGVGPQHF | TGTGCCAGCTCACCCTCGGTAGGCGTGGGGCCCCAGCATTTT
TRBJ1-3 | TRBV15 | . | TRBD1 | CATRVGTGLQSGNTIYF | TGTGCCACCCGGGTGGGGACAGGACTACAATCTGGAAACACCATATATTTT
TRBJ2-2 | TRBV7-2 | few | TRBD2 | CASSSNGGWNTGELFF | TGTGCCAGCAGCTCCAACGGGGGGTGGAACACCGGGGAGCTGTTTTTT
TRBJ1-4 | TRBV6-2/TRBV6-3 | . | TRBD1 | CASSPPRTGAQGKLFF | TGTGCCAGCAGCCCACCACGGACAGGGGCTCAAGGAAAACTGTTTTTT
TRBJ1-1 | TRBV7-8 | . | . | CASTPLGAGVNTEAFF | TGTGCCAGCACCCCTCTGGGGGCGGGGGTAAACACTGAAGCTTTCTTT
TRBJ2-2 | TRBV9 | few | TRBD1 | CASSVETGGTGELFF | TGTGCCAGCAGCGTAGAAACAGGGGGTACCGGGGAGCTGTTTTTT
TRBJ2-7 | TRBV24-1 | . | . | CATSDSADPPYEQYF | TGTGCCACCAGTGATTCGGCGGACCCTCCCTACGAGCAGTACTTC
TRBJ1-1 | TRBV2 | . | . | CASSVQGTVGNTEAFF | TGTGCCAGCAGTGTTCAAGGGACCGTAGGAAACACTGAAGCTTTCTTT
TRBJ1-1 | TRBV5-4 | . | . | CASSLQNRPEGEAFF | TGTGCCAGCAGCTTGCAAAACAGGCCCGAGGGTGAAGCTTTCTTT
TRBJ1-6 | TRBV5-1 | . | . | CASSLGASNNSPLHF | TGCGCCAGCAGCTTAGGCGCCAGCAATAATTCACCCCTCCACTTT
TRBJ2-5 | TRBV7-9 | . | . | CASSLNSGDSQYF | TGTGCCAGCAGCTTAAATTCGGGGGACAGCCAGTACTTC
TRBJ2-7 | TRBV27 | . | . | CASSFSAGPKTYEQYF | TGTGCCAGCAGTTTCAGCGCGGGCCCCAAAACCTACGAGCAGTACTTC
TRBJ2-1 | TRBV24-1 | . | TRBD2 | CATSVRLGRERVGSYNEQFF | TGTGCCACCAGTGTAAGACTAGGGCGGGAGCGGGTTGGGTCCTACAATGAGCAGTTCTTC